The text below deals with one T cell receptor beta chain. This clonotype was detected once. Its antigen has not been determined. Sequence at one end of the junction differs from germline and may be a read error. The CDR3, cysteine through phenylalanine, is 12 amino acids long. Here the CDR3 DNA is all that survives: 36 bases in frame from base 1. CDR1 is given as SNHLY and CDR2 as FYNNEI, both from the germline V gene. The sample comes from a study of glioma-infiltrating T cells (dated by TCRdb to the mid-2010s). Regarding the complete study: TCR alpha- and beta-chain repertoires were sequenced from glioma tissue, non-neoplastic brain tissue and matched peripheral blood mononuclear cells. To measure divergence between tissue and blood T-cell populations, each tissue-infiltrating repertoire was compared with the peripheral blood repertoire of the same patient. The paired cohort comprised three low-grade glioma patients, eight primary glioblastoma patients and three non-glioma patients contributing non-neoplastic brain tissue.

TCR alpha and beta CDR3 regions were amplified with the iRepertoire nested amplicon-rescue multiplex PCR (arm-PCR) platform from RNA. For one-step reverse transcription and amplification, about 85-450 ng of tissue mRNA or PBMC total RNA was used as input. Following bead purification, Illumina adapters were added by a secondary multiplex PCR, and libraries between 200 and 400 bp were gel-purified. Demultiplexing relied on internal 6-nucleotide barcodes carried by the libraries. Sequencing of the libraries was done on an Illumina MiSeq using 2x220 or 2x250 nucleotide paired-end reads. The authors' pipeline ran thus. Paired reads were merged using FLASH 1.2.11 and were aligned to the GRCh37 human genome using BWA-MEM, after which TRA and TRB reads were extracted. An IMGT-derived reference of cassette sequences and CDR3 motifs, with pseudogenes included, was used for V and J assignment. Reads were translated in three frames, and productive CDR3s were defined by a C…FGXG motif without stop codons. A clonotype was defined as a unique combination of a V-J cassette pair and a CDR3 amino acid sequence. Reads were filtered by Hamming distance, thresholded by each sample's sequence error rate in mapped regions. Using fastp at Q25 and MiXCR, TCRdb reprocessed the public reads and kept productive beta chains. Rows with one shared CDR3 protein collapse into an entry with the most common genes and DNA. The V and J calls were determined by TCRdb, not by the authors. The sample table records about 89,000 distinct CDR3 sequences; about 25% of these occur just once. Clones ranked in the top ten supply 6.7% of the sample.

Overall study results and their limits: VJ-independent divergence between tissue and blood was below expectation in non-neoplastic patients but above expectation in all gliomas, especially low-grade gliomas. Group comparisons were based on small numbers of patients: three non-neoplastic, three low-grade glioma and several glioblastoma patients. Only a very small number of CDR3 sequences turned up in both tissue and blood, a result put down to high CDR3 diversity combined with limited sampling.

Material for sequencing was glioma tissue, nonneoplastic brain tissue, or PBMCs (not recorded which). This chain joins TRBV2 to TRBJ2-7, with 8 central nucleotides matching TRBD1. This TCR was recovered from a human donor with low-grade glioma or glioblastoma, undergoing nonglioma brain surgery, or in good health (not recorded which). The CDR3 is CASRGQVKVACF. The DNA sequence is as follows: TGTGCCAGCAGGGGACAGGTAAAGGTCGCGTGCTTC. Reference TRBV2 and TRBJ2-7 proteins supply the regions before and after the CDR3; the full variable domain is: EPEVTQTPSHQVTQMGQEVILRCVPISNHLYFYWYRQILGQKVEFLVSFYNNEISEKSEIFDDQFSVERPDGSNFTLKIRSTKLEDSAMYFCASRGQVKVACFGPGTRLTVT.